These 20 T cell receptor beta chains were all obtained from the same sample, sequenced in a study of human T cells and chemical hapten exposure. Time point: healthy volunteer bleed at 2 weeks. Unfractionated whole blood yielded total RNA. MiXCR was run by TCRdb on the RACE reads, yielding one entry per CDR3 protein. In the table there are 50,000 or so distinct CDR3 sequences, almost 4.5% of which are singletons. Sequencing used whole blood. The receptors were gathered from a human donor in good health. Some clones in this sample may be carry-over from other donors' samples.

There are many counts of this clonotype. V is TRBV12-3 or TRBV12-4 and J is TRBJ2-1; 10 bases align to TRBD1. V trimming: 5 bases; J trimming: 3 bases; junction bases outside the gene matches: 1. This CDR3 spans 14 amino acids. The DNA of the CDR3 is TGTGCCAGCAGTCGGACAGGGGGCTACAATGAGCAGTTCTTC. Protein sequence: CASSRTGGYNEQFF.

The chain links TRBV24-1 to TRBJ2-1; D is ambiguous. Germline CDR1 reads KGHDR; CDR2 reads SFDVKD. The ends were cut back, 1 base at V and 6 bases at J, with 9 bases in the middle. The CDR3 has 14 amino acids. The CDR3 is CATSDFSRINEQFF. DNA of the CDR3: TGTGCCACCAGTGATTTTTCTAGAATCAATGAGCAGTTCTTC.

This clonotype appeared many times. This rearrangement joins TRBV20-1 to TRBJ2-7; 12 nucleotides line up with TRBD1. The CDR3 sequence is 15 residues long. V dropped 2 bases and J dropped 3; count of bases not matched to a gene: 5. Germline CDR1 and CDR2: DFQATT and SNEGSKA (reference sequence). This CDR3 reads CSARSGTGGVYEQYF. CDR3 DNA sequence: TGCAGTGCTAGATCCGGGACAGGGGGCGTCTACGAGCAGTACTTC.

The chain couples TRBV6-5 to TRBJ2-1; D unresolved. The CDR3 loop spans 15 amino acids. The germline CDR1 and CDR2 sequences are MNHEY and SVGAGI. The V and J ends lost 5 bases and 0 bases respectively, with 11 bases between them. In nucleotides, the CDR3 is TGTGCCAGCAGTCTCTTGAGTTTCTCCTACAATGAGCAGTTCTTC. Translated, it gives CASSLLSFSYNEQFF.

This clonotype was detected many times. The J gene is TRBJ1-5, the V gene TRBV9, with D perhaps matching TRBD1 (6 bases). This CDR3 comprises 15 residues. Trimming removed 0 bases at V and 7 bases at J, with 14 bases between. Germline values: CDR1 SGDLS, CDR2 YYNGEE. CDR3 sequence reads: CASSVAGTTGQPQHF. The CDR3 DNA reads as TGTGCCAGCAGCGTAGCAGGGACAACTGGGCAGCCCCAGCATTTT. The full variable domain, its missing parts supplied by reference TRBV9 and TRBJ1-5, is DSGVTQTPKHLITATGQRVTLRCSPRSGDLSVYWYQQSLDQGLQFLIQYYNGEERAKGNILERFSAQQFPDLHSELNLSSLELGDSALYFCASSVAGTTGQPQHFGDGTRLSIL.

This chain uses TRBV6-7 with TRBJ2-7, with 10 nucleotides matching TRBD2. TRBV6-7 is known as an ORF, though its function is uncertain. The ends lost 2 bases at V and 4 bases at J; junction bases unmatched: 11. The CDR3 spans 17 residues. CDR3: CASSYPLRLAGWYEQYF. The CDR3 DNA reads as TGTGCCAGCAGTTACCCCCTTCGACTAGCGGGTTGGTACGAGCAGTACTTC.

This clonotype came up many times. The chain carries TRBV28 and TRBJ2-7; TRBD1 agrees at 7 bases. The V gene end was trimmed by 6 bases and the J gene end by 0 bases; junction bases not matched to a gene: 5. The CDR3 runs 14 residues. CDR1 is MDHEN and CDR2 is SYDVKM in the germline V gene. In nucleotides, the CDR3 is TGTGCCAGCAGCTGGGACAGTAGCTCCTACGAGCAGTACTTC. Translation: CASSWDSSSYEQYF.

This clonotype was observed many times. The chain combines TRBV4-1 with TRBJ2-7, with 9 bases identical to TRBD2. The V segment lost 3 bases and the J segment 3 bases; nucleotides outside the gene matches: 6. The CDR3 length is 15 residues. Germline V gene data show CDR1 as MGHRA and CDR2 as YSYEKL. The CDR3 sequence: CASSQGTSSNYEQYF. The DNA of the CDR3 is TGCGCCAGCAGCCAGGGGACTAGCAGCAACTACGAGCAGTACTTC.

This clonotype was observed many times. The chain is built from TRBV7-9 and TRBJ2-7, with D perhaps TRBD2 (6 bases). CDR1 is SEHNR, CDR2 FQNEAQ, per germline (reference sequence). V lost 4 bases and J lost 1, with 17 bases in between. This CDR3 contains 16 residues. CDR3 loop: CASSYRDLARSYEQYF. The CDR3 nucleotides read TGTGCCAGCAGCTATAGGGACTTAGCGAGATCCTACGAGCAGTACTTC.

This clonotype has only a few counts. This sequence joins TRBV28 and TRBJ1-2; 8 bases are shared with TRBD1. The V gene's germline CDR1 is MDHEN and CDR2 SYDVKM. The junction had 7 bases not matched to a gene; V was cut back by 5 bases and J by 8 bases. The CDR3 covers 13 residues. The CDR3 coding sequence is TGTGCCAGCAGTCTCGACAGGGGTGCCGGCTACACCTTC. Amino acid sequence: CASSLDRGAGYTF.

This clonotype was observed at least ten times. The chain is built from TRBV5-4 and TRBJ2-3, with 9 bases matching TRBD2. In germline, CDR1 is SGHNT, CDR2 YYREEE (reference sequence). V dropped 2 bases and J dropped 2; count of bases not matched to a gene: 3. This CDR3 contains 15 residues. In DNA, the CDR3 is TGTGCCAGCAGCTTCTGGACTAGCGACACAGATACGCAGTATTTT. Translated, it gives CASSFWTSDTDTQYF.

This clonotype was counted only a few times. The chain employs TRBV29-1 and TRBJ2-3, with 15 positions matching TRBD2. Trimming at V came to 8 bases and at J to 4 bases, leaving 10 bases not matched to a gene. This CDR3 has 16 amino acids. Germline CDR1 reads SQVTM; CDR2 reads ANQGSEA. CDR3 in DNA: TGCAGCTCCGGGGGACTAGCGGGAGGCCGGGCAGATACGCAGTATTTT. Translated: CSSGGLAGGRADTQYF.

This clonotype was seen at least ten times. The rearrangement uses TRBV27 and TRBJ2-3; the D gene is possibly TRBD2 (6 bases). This CDR3 comprises 14 residues. Trimming left V 6 bases short and J 6 bases short, with 16 bases between. CDR1 and CDR2 (germline): MNHEY, SMNVEV (reference sequence). CDR3 coding DNA: TGTGCCAGCAGCTCCGGGACTCCCGCTGATACGCAGTATTTT. This translates into CASSSGTPADTQYF.

At least ten counts were recorded for this clonotype. As DNA, the CDR3 is TGTGCCAGCAGCTTAGCCACCAACTATGGCTACACCTTC. Encoded protein: CASSLATNYGYTF. The chain employs TRBV11-2 and TRBJ1-2; D gene ambiguous. The CDR3 consists of 13 residues. Trimming removed 1 base at V and 2 bases at J, with 5 bases between. Per the germline V gene, CDR1 is SGHAT and CDR2 is FQNNGV.

In this sample, this clonotype turned up many times. This sequence joins TRBV5-1 and TRBJ1-4; 8 nucleotides agree with TRBD1. The CDR3 has 17 amino acids. The germline V gene has CDR1 SGHRS and CDR2 YFSETQ. The ends lost 3 bases at V and 10 bases at J; junction bases unmatched: 17. CDR3 sequence: CASSSSDITGGGGKLFF. For the CDR3, the DNA is TGCGCCAGCAGCTCCTCCGACATTACAGGGGGGGGCGGAAAACTGTTTTTT.

This clonotype appeared many times. The chain links TRBV4-2 to TRBJ2-2; 8 bases align to TRBD2. With V trimmed by 0 bases and J by 3 bases, 3 bases remained unmatched. This CDR3 contains 16 residues. Germline V gene sequence: CDR1 LGHNA, CDR2 YNFKEQ. This CDR3 reads CASSQELADYTGELFF. CDR3 coding DNA: TGTGCCAGCAGCCAAGAACTAGCGGACTACACCGGGGAGCTGTTTTTT.

This clonotype was picked up many times. The chain couples TRBV28 to TRBJ1-1; possibly TRBD1 for D (5 bases). CDR1 and CDR2 from the germline V gene are MDHEN and SYDVKM. V lost 5 bases and J lost 4, with 26 bases in between. The CDR3 is made up of 18 amino acids. The CDR3 reads CASSLAPMGVGTTTEAFF. The CDR3 DNA reads as TGTGCCAGCAGTCTAGCCCCGATGGGAGTCGGGACGACCACTGAAGCTTTCTTT.

This clonotype was picked up a small number of times. This sequence joins TRBV24-1 and TRBJ1-5, with 7 positions matching TRBD1. V lost 6 bases, J lost 4 bases, and 2 bases stayed unmatched. CDR3 length: 13 amino acids. CDR1 KGHDR and CDR2 SFDVKD come from the germline V gene. CDR3 coding DNA: TGTGCCACCAGTTTACAGGGGAATCAGCCCCAGCATTTT. Amino acid sequence: CATSLQGNQPQHF.

This clonotype was seen ten or more times. V and J are TRBV11-2 and TRBJ2-5; no definite D call. V lost 5 bases, J lost 4 bases, and 11 bases lay in between. CDR3 length: 13 amino acids. Germline CDR1 reads SGHAT; CDR2 reads FQNNGV. The CDR3 loop is CASSPVWGETQYF. The CDR3 DNA is TGTGCCAGCAGCCCCGTCTGGGGAGAGACCCAGTACTTC.

This clonotype was observed many times. The chain is built from TRBV7-9 and TRBJ2-1, with 7 bases that match TRBD2. CDR3 length: 15 residues. Losses at the gene ends were 5 bases for V and 5 bases for J; bases not matched to a gene: 9. In germline, CDR1 is SEHNR, CDR2 FQNEAQ (reference sequence). The CDR3 coding sequence is TGTGCCAGCAGCCCTGGACTAGTAACAGACAATGAGCAGTTCTTC. It yields the protein CASSPGLVTDNEQFF.